One and the same sample provided the 27 T cell receptor beta chains below, sequenced in a study of T cell changes during pregnancy in multiple sclerosis. Some clones are missing from TCRdb's copy, which holds only in-frame ones; the method was immunoSEQ multiplex PCR. The sample records 35,000 to 45,000 clones, more than 80% being singletons. The source material was CD4+ T cells from peripheral blood mononuclear cells, sampled in the third trimester of pregnancy. These receptors were obtained from a female donor with multiple sclerosis, enrolled in a pregnancy study.

The V call is TRBV6-1, the J call TRBJ1-5; possibly TRBD1 for D (6 bases). Trimming stripped 8 bases from V and 6 bases from J, with 17 bases between. This CDR3 comprises 14 residues. Germline V lookup: CDR1 MNHNS, CDR2 SASEGT. The CDR3 protein is CASAPGGAIQPQHF. The CDR3 DNA sequence: TGTGCCAGCGCCCCGGGGGGGGCTATTCAGCCCCAGCATTTT.

The rearrangement uses TRBV5-6 and TRBJ1-3, with D possibly TRBD1 on 6 matching bases. V was cut by 2 bases and J by 0 bases, with 9 bases left in between. This CDR3 has 15 residues. CDR1 and CDR2 (germline): SGHDT, YYEEEE. DNA for the CDR3: TGTGCCAGCAGCTTAAGGGGGACCTCTGGAAACACCATATATTTT. It yields the protein CASSLRGTSGNTIYF.

The chain combines TRBV6-6 with TRBJ1-2, with 11 positions matching TRBD1. The CDR3 sequence is 13 residues long. Germline CDR1 reads MNHNY; CDR2 reads SVGAGI (reference sequence). V lost 4 bases and J lost 8; bases outside the gene matches: 3. The CDR3, as DNA: TGTGCCAGCAGTTTCCGGACAGGGGGCGGCTACACCTTC. Protein: CASSFRTGGGYTF.

This clone was picked up a small number of times. The chain recombines TRBV11-2 with TRBJ1-3, with a possible D match to TRBD1 (5 bases). Germline CDR1 and CDR2: SGHAT and FQNNGV. Trimming left V 5 bases short and J 1 base short, with 15 bases between. This CDR3 region has 16 residues. CDR3 in DNA: TGTGCCAGCAGCACCGGAGGGGTCGGATCTGGAAACACCATATATTTT. Its protein is CASSTGGVGSGNTIYF.

The chain combines TRBV5-1 with TRBJ1-1, with 8 bases aligning to TRBD1. Germline V CDR1 and CDR2: SGHRS, YFSETQ. The V segment lost 4 bases and the J segment 1 base; nucleotides outside the gene matches: 6. This CDR3 comprises 15 residues. CDR3 DNA: TGCGCCAGCAGCACCAGGGGGCGCACGAACACTGAAGCTTTCTTT. This gives the protein CASSTRGRTNTEAFF.

The V gene is TRBV19, the J gene TRBJ2-1; 12 positions agree with TRBD2. Germline V CDR1 and CDR2: LNHDA, SQIVND (reference sequence). The CDR3 is 17 residues long. V trimming: 6 bases; J trimming: 10 bases; junction bases outside the gene matches: 16. The CDR3 DNA is TGTGCCAGTAGAGGCAGCCCGACTAGCGGGAGAAGGGGGGAGCAGTTCTTC. Protein sequence: CASRGSPTSGRRGEQFF.

Remarks on this clone: The same CDR3 can be traced to other DNA sequences in this sample. The chain employs TRBV9 and TRBJ1-2; TRBD1 agrees at 8 bases. There are 14 residues in the CDR3. Trimming at V came to 0 bases and at J to 6 bases, leaving 4 bases not matched to a gene. CDR1 is SGDLS and CDR2 is YYNGEE in the germline V gene. The CDR3 bases are TGTGCCAGCAGCGTAGGGGTGACAGGGGATGGCTACACCTTC. It encodes CASSVGVTGDGYTF.

This clone is a singleton in its sample. The rearrangement joins TRBV19 to TRBJ2-7; TRBD2 is a possible D gene (6 bases). Looked up from germline, CDR1 is LNHDA and CDR2 is SQIVND (reference sequence). V was shortened by 7 bases and J by 3 bases, with 13 bases between the two germline ends. The CDR3 contains 13 residues. The CDR3 nucleotides are TGTGCCAGTAATTCGGGGGTTGACTACGAGCAGTACTTC. It specifies CASNSGVDYEQYF.

The V call is TRBV2, the J call TRBJ2-1; D remains unclear. The CDR3 extends over 15 amino acids. Germline lookup yields CDR1 SNHLY and CDR2 FYNNEI. Trimming took 1 base from V and 0 from J, leaving 7 bases between them. The CDR3 spells CASSEVGSSYNEQFF. As DNA, the CDR3 is TGTGCCAGCAGTGAAGTCGGTAGCTCCTACAATGAGCAGTTCTTC.

This clone occurred once. The V call is TRBV19, the J call TRBJ2-1; TRBD2 aligns across 8 bases. The V segment lost 9 bases and the J segment 8 bases; nucleotides outside the gene matches: 15. CDR1 and CDR2 from the germline V gene are LNHDA and SQIVND (reference sequence). The CDR3 totals 15 residues. The chain's CDR3 is CASLSNGRAGDEQFF. The CDR3 region has the DNA TGTGCCAGCCTTAGTAACGGGAGGGCGGGAGATGAGCAGTTCTTC. Drawing the rest from reference TRBV19 and TRBJ2-1, the complete variable domain is DGGITQSPKYLFRKEGQNVTLSCEQNLNHDAMYWYRQDPGQGLRLIYYSQIVNDFQKGDIAEGYSVSREKKESFPLTVTSAQKNPTAFYLCASLSNGRAGDEQFFGPGTRLTVL.

This rearrangement joins TRBV6-1 to TRBJ1-2; D ambiguous. The CDR3 is 12 amino acids. Germline values: CDR1 MNHNS, CDR2 SASEGT. Trimming shortened V by 8 bases and J by 3 bases, and 10 bases separated the two germline ends. Written as DNA, the CDR3 is TGTGCCAGCGCCGTAGTTGACTATGGCTACACCTTC. Residues: CASAVVDYGYTF.

This clone occurred a few times. The chain carries TRBV30 and TRBJ1-3; 7 nucleotides match TRBD1. CDR1 GTSNPN and CDR2 SVGIG come from the germline V gene (reference sequence). With 2 bases clipped from V and 2 bases from J, the junction kept 3 bases outside the gene matches. The CDR3 has 14 amino acids. The CDR3 region is CAWSTRGPGNTIYF. In DNA form, the CDR3 reads TGTGCCTGGAGTACAAGGGGGCCTGGAAACACCATATATTTT.

The CDR3 coding sequence is TGCGCCAGCAGCTTGGGACTAGCGAGCTCCTACAATGAGCAGTTCTTC. This sequence encodes CASSLGLASSYNEQFF. The chain uses TRBV5-1 and TRBJ2-1, with 8 bases matching TRBD2. With 0 bases clipped from V and 0 bases from J, the junction kept 2 bases outside the gene matches. The length of the CDR3 is 16 residues. Germline V lookup: CDR1 SGHRS, CDR2 YFSETQ.

This clone was seen once. The rearrangement uses TRBV5-1 and TRBJ1-3, with 9 bases identical to TRBD1. Germline assignment: CDR1 SGHRS and CDR2 YFSETQ. The CDR3 covers 15 residues. Trimming cost V 4 bases and J 3 bases; bases outside gene matches: 5. The DNA for the CDR3 is TGCGCCAGCAGCCCGGGACAGGGATATGGAAACACCATATATTTT. It encodes CASSPGQGYGNTIYF.

The sample holds one count of this clone. This chain joins TRBV19 and TRBJ1-1, with D possibly matching TRBD1 (5 bases). CDR3 length equals 14 residues. CDR1 is LNHDA and CDR2 is SQIVND in the germline V gene (reference sequence). Trimming took off 3 bases at V and 5 bases at J, with 13 bases between the two ends. The CDR3 loop reads CASSIGRGWTEAFF. DNA for the CDR3: TGTGCCAGTAGTATTGGTCGGGGGTGGACTGAAGCTTTCTTT.

The rearrangement uses TRBV30 and TRBJ2-1, with 15 bases identical to TRBD2. J was trimmed by 8 bases and V by 0 bases; bases with no gene match: 8. Per germline, CDR1 GTSNPN and CDR2 SVGIG (reference sequence). The CDR3 extends over 17 amino acids. CDR3 nucleotides: TGTGCCTGGAGTGTACGTAGGGGGACTAGCGGGAGGTATGAGCAGTTCTTC. This sequence encodes CAWSVRRGTSGRYEQFF.

This rearrangement joins TRBV5-5 to TRBJ1-2; 7 bases match TRBD1. Unmatched junction bases numbered 9, after V lost 0 bases and J lost 4 bases. This CDR3 has 16 amino acids. Germline V gene data show CDR1 as SGHKS and CDR2 as YYEKEE (reference sequence). This chain's CDR3 is CASSLVTGLSGYGYTF. Here the CDR3 DNA reads TGTGCCAGCAGCTTGGTGACAGGGCTATCGGGCTATGGCTACACCTTC.

CDR3 amino acids: CASSEQPLGEQFF. In DNA, the CDR3 is TGTGCCAGCAGTGAACAACCCCTAGGTGAGCAGTTCTTC. The chain recombines TRBV6-4 with TRBJ2-1; D unresolved. Germline loops: CDR1 MRHNA, CDR2 SNTAGT. Trimming stripped 3 bases from V and 9 bases from J, with 12 bases between. CDR3 size: 13 residues.

The chain carries TRBV19 and TRBJ2-3, with TRBD1 identical over 9 bases. Germline V gene data show CDR1 as LNHDA and CDR2 as SQIVND (reference sequence). This CDR3 comprises 14 residues. J was trimmed by 3 bases and V by 7 bases; bases with no gene match: 5. For the CDR3, the DNA is TGTGCCAGTAAATCAGGACAGGGGACAGATACGCAGTATTTT. Translating gives CASKSGQGTDTQYF.

This chain uses TRBV6-6 with TRBJ1-5; tentatively, D is TRBD1 (6 bases). Germline V gene data show CDR1 as MNHNY and CDR2 as SVGAGI (reference sequence). The CDR3 length is 16 residues. V lost 2 bases and J 0 bases, leaving 11 bases between the germline ends. CDR3 residues: CASSYNRANSNQPQHF. In nucleotides, the CDR3 is TGTGCCAGCAGTTACAACAGGGCAAATAGCAATCAGCCCCAGCATTTT.

This chain links TRBV6-6 with TRBJ1-2; 8 bases are shared with TRBD1. Germline V gives CDR1 MNHNY, CDR2 SVGAGI (reference sequence). The CDR3 length is 13 residues. The ends lost 6 bases at V and 4 bases at J; junction bases unmatched: 4. CDR3 protein: CASSPDRAYGYTF. DNA for the CDR3: TGTGCCAGCAGCCCGGACAGGGCCTATGGCTACACCTTC.

V is TRBV30 and J is TRBJ1-5; 8 positions match TRBD1. The V and J ends lost 3 bases and 5 bases, in that order; junction bases with no gene match: 12. Germline V gene data show CDR1 as GTSNPN and CDR2 as SVGIG (reference sequence). The CDR3 has 16 amino acids. The CDR3 is CAWSPIGQGGDQPQHF. The CDR3 DNA follows: TGTGCCTGGAGCCCCATAGGACAGGGAGGGGATCAGCCCCAGCATTTT.

J is TRBJ2-1 and V is TRBV29-1; a possible D gene is TRBD1 (5 bases). V lost 3 bases, J lost 15 bases, and 33 bases lay in between. The CDR3 covers 17 residues. CDR1 is SQVTM and CDR2 is ANQGSEA in the germline V gene. The CDR3 nucleotides read TGCAGCGTTGAGGGGCAGGGCCGACCCCTAACGGGCCAACGGCGGTTCTTC. Residues: CSVEGQGRPLTGQRRFF.

The chain uses TRBV5-1 and TRBJ1-2, with 11 bases aligning to TRBD1. Per the germline V gene, CDR1 is SGHRS and CDR2 is YFSETQ. CDR3 length: 14 residues. J gave up 2 bases and V 5 bases, and 2 bases lay outside the gene matches. The CDR3 reads CASRDRGLNYGYTF. CDR3 coding DNA: TGCGCCAGCAGGGACAGGGGGCTGAACTATGGCTACACCTTC.

The chain employs TRBV4-1 and TRBJ1-4; TRBD1 is a possible D gene (5 bases). The germline CDR1 and CDR2 sequences are MGHRA and YSYEKL. The V end was cut by 6 bases, the J end by 0 bases, with 17 bases between. This CDR3 is built from 17 residues. The CDR3 here is CASSLGRGVSTNEKLFF. The CDR3 nucleotides read TGCGCCAGCAGTCTTGGCCGGGGGGTATCAACTAATGAAAAACTGTTTTTT.

The table lists this clone with a count of one. This chain joins TRBV2 and TRBJ2-7; weak D call: TRBD2 (6 bases). The ends were cut back, 7 bases at V and 0 bases at J, with 13 bases in the middle. Germline CDR1 is SNHLY and CDR2 is FYNNEI. The CDR3 consists of 14 residues. CDR3 coding DNA: TGTGCCAGCACCGAGCGGGCCTCCTCCTACGAGCAGTACTTC. Its translation is CASTERASSYEQYF.

The chain employs TRBV7-6 and TRBJ2-1; tentative D call: TRBD2 (6 bases). Germline CDR1 and CDR2: SGHVS and FNYEAQ. V gave up 5 bases and J gave up 3 bases, with 20 bases separating them. The CDR3 runs to 17 residues. The CDR3 coding sequence is TGTGCCAGCAGCCCAACCTTCCGGGGGACCGTCTACAATGAGCAGTTCTTC. Translating it yields CASSPTFRGTVYNEQFF.